The source of this T cell receptor (beta chain) is a study of blood T cell repertoires in COVID-19. Looking at the study overall: The United States, Italy and Spain were the sources of the acute and convalescent COVID-19 samples. T cells, B-cell-depleted T cells, or PBMCs supplied cDNA or gDNA.

In its sample, this clone was seen a few times. How the authors handled the data: Amplified reference gene primers provided the basis for estimating nucleated cell counts. The assay was immunoSEQ multiplex PCR, and TCRdb's table has in-frame clones only and misses some. V and J calls and clone size are copied from that table; D and trimming were computed from the DNA. The sample yields about 130,000 clones, roughly 84% seen once. Sequencing was done on a sample of peripheral blood. This sequence was found in a human donor in a cohort sampled during active COVID-19.

The CDR3 region is CASSERWSSYNEQFF. The DNA of the CDR3 is TGTGCCAGCAGCGAGCGGTGGAGCTCCTACAATGAGCAGTTCTTC. This chain links TRBV11-3 with TRBJ2-1; TRBD2 is a possible D gene (5 bases). V was cut by 5 bases and J by 0 bases, with 11 bases left in between. Germline assignment: CDR1 SGHNT and CDR2 YENEEA. The CDR3 is 15 residues long.